The 21 T cell receptor beta chains reported below all come from one sample, sequenced in a study of radiotherapy plus CTLA-4 blockade in lung cancer. TCRdb's copy holds only in-frame clones and misses some; the assay was immunoSEQ multiplex PCR. The data contain tens of thousands of clones, 60% to 80% of them singletons. The sample was peripheral blood, taken from a patient treated with radiotherapy plus ipilimumab. The origin of the receptors is a human donor with non-small cell lung cancer who had a complete response to radiotherapy plus ipilimumab.

This sequence joins TRBV7-2 and TRBJ1-1, with D perhaps matching TRBD1 (6 bases). Germline V CDR1 and CDR2: SGHTA, FQGNSA. V shed 5 bases and J shed 3 bases, with 16 bases lying between them. The CDR3 sequence is 15 residues long. The CDR3 DNA sequence: TGTGCCAGCAGCCAAGGGACATCCTGGTACACTGAAGCTTTCTTT. Residues: CASSQGTSWYTEAFF.

The chain joins TRBV18 to TRBJ2-1; 15 bases fit TRBD2. After removal of 3 bases from V and 10 bases from J, the junction contained 10 bases not matched to a gene. Germline V gene sequence: CDR1 KGHSH, CDR2 LQKENI. The CDR3 spans 17 residues. As DNA, the CDR3 is TGTGCCAGCTCACCTTCAACCGGACTAGCGGGGGGGCACGAGCAGTTCTTC. Translated: CASSPSTGLAGGHEQFF.

The chain recombines TRBV6-6 with TRBJ2-2; D gene ambiguous. V lost 4 bases, J lost 5 bases, and 2 bases lay in between. The germline gives CDR1 MNHNY, CDR2 SVGAGI (reference sequence). This CDR3 spans 11 amino acids. This CDR3 is CASSSTGELFF. CDR3 nucleotide sequence: TGTGCCAGCAGTTCAACCGGGGAGCTGTTTTTT.

Turning to this clone: The junction does not match germline at one end; this may be a read error. The V call is TRBV27, the J call TRBJ2-7; 13 bases map to TRBD2. Per the germline V gene, CDR1 is MNHEY and CDR2 is SMNVEV (reference sequence). The length of the CDR3 is 18 residues. Here the CDR3 reads CASSLSGTAGLAGRVQYF. The DNA for the CDR3 is TGTGCCAGCAGTCTATCCGGGACAGCGGGACTAGCGGGAAGGGTGCAGTACTTC.

The chain is built from TRBV27 and TRBJ2-6; D unclear. V gave up 6 bases and J gave up 0 bases, with 15 bases separating them. Germline CDR1 and CDR2: MNHEY and SMNVEV (reference sequence). This CDR3 has 17 amino acids. CDR3 nucleotide sequence: TGTGCCAGCAGCCCCCGTGTGGCCAACTCTGGGGCCAACGTCCTGACTTTC. Protein: CASSPRVANSGANVLTF.

The chain employs TRBV29-1 and TRBJ2-7; D perhaps matches TRBD2 (5 bases). CDR3 length: 12 amino acids. The V gene's germline CDR1 is SQVTM and CDR2 ANQGSEA. Trimming cost V 4 bases and J 6 bases, with 13 bases left between them. The CDR3 reads CSVVYGVGEQYF. CDR3 DNA: TGCAGCGTTGTTTACGGGGTCGGCGAGCAGTACTTC.

The rearrangement joins TRBV27 to TRBJ2-7; 8 bases are a match to TRBD2. CDR3 length: 15 amino acids. The V and J ends lost 5 bases and 0 bases, in that order; junction bases with no gene match: 6. Germline assignment: CDR1 MNHEY and CDR2 SMNVEV (reference sequence). The CDR3 loop is CASSTTSANSYEQYF. CDR3 nucleotides: TGTGCCAGCAGTACGACTAGCGCGAACTCCTACGAGCAGTACTTC.

The gene calls are TRBV5-1 and TRBJ1-2, with no clear D. Germline CDR1 is SGHRS and CDR2 is YFSETQ. V was clipped by 0 bases and J by 4 bases, with 4 bases between them. There are 12 residues in the CDR3. CDR3 protein: CASSLESYGYTF. The CDR3, as DNA: TGCGCCAGCAGCTTGGAGAGCTATGGCTACACCTTC.

The chain employs TRBV4-2 and TRBJ2-1; 11 bases align to TRBD2. Germline V CDR1 and CDR2: LGHNA, YNFKEQ. The CDR3 is 17 amino acids. The V and J ends lost 1 base and 3 bases, in that order; junction bases with no gene match: 5. As DNA, the CDR3 is TGTGCCAGCAGCCAAGCTCCCGGGACTAGCGGCTACAATGAGCAGTTCTTC. Its protein is CASSQAPGTSGYNEQFF.

The V call is TRBV19, the J call TRBJ1-1, with 7 positions matching TRBD1. Germline V lookup: CDR1 LNHDA, CDR2 SQIVND (reference sequence). The CDR3 runs 18 residues. V lost 3 bases to trimming and J lost 4 bases; unmatched junction nucleotides: 17. The CDR3 loop reads CASSMVWRQGRRGTEAFF. The CDR3 coding sequence is TGTGCCAGTAGTATGGTTTGGCGACAGGGTAGAAGGGGCACTGAAGCTTTCTTT. Full variable domain (rest looked up from reference TRBV19 and TRBJ1-1): DGGITQSPKYLFRKEGQNVTLSCEQNLNHDAMYWYRQDPGQGLRLIYYSQIVNDFQKGDIAEGYSVSREKKESFPLTVTSAQKNPTAFYLCASSMVWRQGRRGTEAFFGQGTRLTVV.

V usage is TRBV4-1 and J usage is TRBJ2-6, with D hard to call. The CDR3 covers 15 residues. Germline values: CDR1 MGHRA, CDR2 YSYEKL. V was clipped by 3 bases and J by 1 base, with 7 bases between them. CDR3: CASSQTPSGANVLTF. The CDR3 region has the DNA TGCGCCAGCAGCCAGACACCGTCTGGGGCCAACGTCCTGACTTTC.

The chain joins TRBV10-1 to TRBJ2-5, with 7 bases identical to TRBD2. With the DNA end fitting TRBJ2-7 better, the J assignment may be wrong. Germline CDR1 reads WNHNN; CDR2 reads SYGVQD (reference sequence). This CDR3 is 14 amino acids long. As DNA, the CDR3 is TGCGCCAGCAGTGATTGGCAGGGAGGGGTCGAGCAGTACTTC. Translation: CASSDWQGGVEQYF.

The chain combines TRBV7-2 with TRBJ1-3; no firm D call. Trimming took 3 bases from V and 1 from J, leaving 10 bases between them. The CDR3 has 15 residues. The germline gives CDR1 SGHTA, CDR2 FQGNSA. Here the CDR3 reads CASSFTSGSGNTIYF. The CDR3 coding sequence is TGTGCCAGCAGCTTTACCTCCGGGTCTGGAAACACCATATATTTT.

The chain is built from TRBV5-1 and TRBJ1-4; no firm D call. The CDR3 is 17 amino acids. Germline V lookup: CDR1 SGHRS, CDR2 YFSETQ. The V and J ends lost 4 bases and 0 bases respectively, with 16 bases between them. The CDR3 spells CASSHALSTATNEKLFF. CDR3 DNA: TGCGCCAGCAGCCACGCCCTATCAACGGCAACTAATGAAAAACTGTTTTTT.

The J gene is TRBJ1-2, the V gene TRBV15; a weak D match, TRBD1 (6 bases). CDR3 size: 17 residues. With 0 bases removed from V and 2 bases from J, the gap between germline ends came to 16 bases. Germline V gene data show CDR1 as LNHNV and CDR2 as YYDKDF (reference sequence). As DNA, the CDR3 is TGTGCCACCAGCAGAGATCTCGCGGGGGGGCCCAACTATGGCTACACCTTC. Protein: CATSRDLAGGPNYGYTF.

CDR3 sequence: CASGLPLFSSGALNEQFF. The CDR3 region has the DNA TGTGCTAGTGGTTTGCCATTATTTTCTAGCGGGGCCCTGAATGAGCAGTTCTTC. V and J are TRBV12-5 and TRBJ2-1, with 9 bases fitting TRBD2. The junction had 15 bases not matched to a gene; V was cut back by 2 bases and J by 7 bases. The CDR3 covers 18 residues. Germline V gene lookup returns CDR1 LGHNT and CDR2 FRNRAP.

This rearrangement joins TRBV1 to TRBJ2-7; the D segment call TRBD1 is taken from the table without a DNA check. TRBV1 is termed a pseudogene. This CDR3 has 15 residues. Here the CDR3 reads CTSSQLPGQAYEQYF. CDR3 DNA: TGCACCAGCAGCCAACTACCGGGACAGGCCTACGAGCAGTACTTC.

The rearrangement joins TRBV6-5 to TRBJ2-7, with D perhaps matching TRBD1 (6 bases). CDR3 length: 13 amino acids. V lost 5 bases and J lost 3, with 11 bases in between. Germline V CDR1 and CDR2: MNHEY, SVGAGI. CDR3 DNA sequence: TGTGCCAGCAGTCGGACAGAGTTCTACGAGCAGTACTTC. This translates into CASSRTEFYEQYF.

The chain combines TRBV7-6 with TRBJ2-2, with 8 bases that match TRBD2. The J segment lost 0 bases and the V segment lost 2 bases, leaving 8 bases of the junction unmatched. This CDR3 contains 18 residues. Germline V gene sequence: CDR1 SGHVS, CDR2 FNYEAQ. This CDR3 is CASSLSLAGGANTGELFF. The CDR3 nucleotides are TGTGCCAGCAGCTTAAGTCTGGCGGGGGGCGCGAACACCGGGGAGCTGTTTTTT.

CDR3 region: CASSLLAGDYNEQFF. CDR3 DNA sequence: TGTGCCAGCAGCCTCCTAGCGGGAGATTACAATGAGCAGTTCTTC. The chain carries TRBV11-2 and TRBJ2-1; 10 bases agree with TRBD2. Looked up from germline, CDR1 is SGHAT and CDR2 is FQNNGV. The V and J ends lost 5 bases and 4 bases, in that order; junction bases with no gene match: 5. The CDR3 extends over 15 amino acids.

The CDR3 protein is CASSPSRGRSYEQYF. DNA of the CDR3: TGTGCCAGTAGTCCAAGCAGGGGGAGATCCTACGAGCAGTACTTC. The chain employs TRBV19 and TRBJ2-7, with 7 bases that match TRBD1. The junction had 8 bases not matched to a gene; V was cut back by 5 bases and J by 1 base. The CDR3 has 15 amino acids. Germline values: CDR1 LNHDA, CDR2 SQIVND (reference sequence).